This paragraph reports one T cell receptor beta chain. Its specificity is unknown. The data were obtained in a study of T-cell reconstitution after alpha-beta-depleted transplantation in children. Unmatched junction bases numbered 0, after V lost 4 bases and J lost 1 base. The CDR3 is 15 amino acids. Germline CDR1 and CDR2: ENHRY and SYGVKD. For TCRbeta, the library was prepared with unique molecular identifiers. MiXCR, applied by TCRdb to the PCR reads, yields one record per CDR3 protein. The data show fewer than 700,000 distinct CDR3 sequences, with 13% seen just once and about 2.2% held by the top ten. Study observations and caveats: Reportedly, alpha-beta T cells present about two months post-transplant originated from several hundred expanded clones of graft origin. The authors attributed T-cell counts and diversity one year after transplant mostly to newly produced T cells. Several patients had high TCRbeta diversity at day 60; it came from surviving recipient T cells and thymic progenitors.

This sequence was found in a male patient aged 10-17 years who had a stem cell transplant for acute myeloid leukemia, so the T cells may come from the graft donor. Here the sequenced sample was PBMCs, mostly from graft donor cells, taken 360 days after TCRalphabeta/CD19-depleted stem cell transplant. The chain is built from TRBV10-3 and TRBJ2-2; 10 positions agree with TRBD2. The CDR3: CAISGTSGNTGELFF. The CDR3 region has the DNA TGTGCCATCAGTGGGACTAGCGGGAACACCGGGGAGCTGTTTTTT.